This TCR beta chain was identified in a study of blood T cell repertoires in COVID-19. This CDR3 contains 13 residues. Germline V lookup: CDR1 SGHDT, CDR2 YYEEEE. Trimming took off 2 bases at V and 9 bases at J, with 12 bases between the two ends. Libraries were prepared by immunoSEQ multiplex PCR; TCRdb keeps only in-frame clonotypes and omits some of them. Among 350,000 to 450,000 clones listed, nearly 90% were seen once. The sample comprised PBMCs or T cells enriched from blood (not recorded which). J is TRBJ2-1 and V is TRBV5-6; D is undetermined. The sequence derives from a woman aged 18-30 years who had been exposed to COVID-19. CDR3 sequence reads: CASSFGQAGEQFF. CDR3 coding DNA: TGTGCCAGCAGCTTTGGTCAAGCAGGTGAGCAGTTCTTC.